This T cell receptor (beta chain) stems from a study of T cell responses to AZD1222 COVID-19 vaccine. The method was immunoSEQ multiplex PCR; TCRdb's version includes in-frame clones alone and lacks a portion of them. There are 72,000 or so clones in the sample; 90% occur only once, and 4.2% lies in the top ten. Germline loops: CDR1 MGHDK, CDR2 SYGVNS. V was cut by 1 base and J by 1 base, with 13 bases left in between. The CDR3 is 17 residues long. The material sequenced was peripheral blood, taken on day 0 of AZD1222 vaccination. This chain connects TRBV25-1 to TRBJ2-2; TRBD2 is a possible D gene (6 bases). The receptor was isolated from an adult in good health. The CDR3 nucleotides are TGTGCCAGCAGTGAATCATCGGGGCGGGAGAACACCGGGGAGCTGTTTTTT. It codes for CASSESSGRENTGELFF.